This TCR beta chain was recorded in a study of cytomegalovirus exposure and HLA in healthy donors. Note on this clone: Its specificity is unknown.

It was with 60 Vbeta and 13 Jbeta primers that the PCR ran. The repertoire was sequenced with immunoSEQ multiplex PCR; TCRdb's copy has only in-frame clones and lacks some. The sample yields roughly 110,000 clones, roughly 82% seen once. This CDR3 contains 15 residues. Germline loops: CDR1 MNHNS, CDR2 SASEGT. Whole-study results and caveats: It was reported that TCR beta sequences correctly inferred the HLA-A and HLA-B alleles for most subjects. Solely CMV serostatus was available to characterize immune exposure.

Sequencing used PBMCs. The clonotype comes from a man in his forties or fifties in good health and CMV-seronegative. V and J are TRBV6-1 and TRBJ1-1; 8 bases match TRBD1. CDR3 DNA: TGTGCGGCAGCAAGTTATGGACAGGGGAACACTGAAGCTTTCTTT. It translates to CAAASYGQGNTEAFF.